This T cell receptor beta chain was identified during a study of blood T cell repertoires in COVID-19. At the level of the study: The origin of the acute and convalescent COVID-19 samples was the United States, Italy and Spain. PBMCs, B-cell-depleted T cells, or T cells were the source of the cDNA or gDNA that made up the material.

TCRdb's table, derived via immunoSEQ multiplex PCR, lists solely in-frame clones and lacks some. Of roughly 69,000 clones listed, around 80% are singletons. The CDR3 consists of 12 residues. Looked up from germline, CDR1 is MDHEN and CDR2 is SYDVKM. V dropped 7 bases and J dropped 3 bases, with 10 bases sitting between them. This TCR came from a woman aged 45-65 years with acute or convalescent COVID-19. The rearrangement links TRBV28 to TRBJ2-7; tentative D call: TRBD2 (6 bases). Sequencing was carried out using peripheral blood. CDR3 amino acids: CASNREFYEQYF. In DNA form, the CDR3 reads TGTGCCAGCAACCGGGAGTTCTACGAGCAGTACTTC.